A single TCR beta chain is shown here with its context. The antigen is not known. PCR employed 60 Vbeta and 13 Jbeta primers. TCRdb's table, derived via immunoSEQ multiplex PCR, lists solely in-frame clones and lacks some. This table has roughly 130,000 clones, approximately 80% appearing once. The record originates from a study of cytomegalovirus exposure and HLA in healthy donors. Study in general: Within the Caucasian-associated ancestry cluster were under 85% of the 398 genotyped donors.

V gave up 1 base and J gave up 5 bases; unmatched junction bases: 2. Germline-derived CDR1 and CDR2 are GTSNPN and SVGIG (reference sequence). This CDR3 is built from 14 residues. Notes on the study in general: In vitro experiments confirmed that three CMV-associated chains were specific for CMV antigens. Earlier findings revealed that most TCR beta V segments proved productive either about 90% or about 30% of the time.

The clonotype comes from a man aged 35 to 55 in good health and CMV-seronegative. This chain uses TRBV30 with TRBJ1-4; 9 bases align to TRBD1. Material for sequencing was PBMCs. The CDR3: CAWSAGQGNEKLFF. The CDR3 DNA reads TGTGCCTGGAGTGCGGGACAGGGAAATGAAAAACTGTTTTTT.